The 15 T cell receptor beta chains reported below all come from one sample, sequenced in a study of control samples from healthy donors and cancer patients. Repertoires were generated with immunoSEQ multiplex PCR, while TCRdb's copy carries only in-frame clones and drops some. In the table there are 150,000 to 200,000 clones, just under 95% of which are singletons. The sequenced sample was blood. These receptors came from a woman in her sixties in good health.

This chain joins TRBV5-5 and TRBJ2-3; D might be TRBD2 (7 bases). The CDR3 totals 15 residues. Trimming stripped 0 bases from V and 4 bases from J, with 12 bases between. Germline CDR1 and CDR2: SGHKS and YYEKEE (reference sequence). CDR3 in DNA: TGTGCCAGCAGCTTGGGCGGGGGCAAGGCAGATACGCAGTATTTT. This encodes CASSLGGGKADTQYF.

This clone was counted a single time. V is TRBV5-1 and J is TRBJ2-7, with 8 bases aligning to TRBD1. V trimming: 4 bases; J trimming: 1 base; junction bases outside the gene matches: 10. The CDR3 has 16 residues. Per the germline V gene, CDR1 is SGHRS and CDR2 is YFSETQ. The CDR3 region has the DNA TGCGCCAGCAGCAGGATACAGGGGGAGGATTCCTACGAGCAGTACTTC. Translated: CASSRIQGEDSYEQYF.

There are a few counts of this clone. J is TRBJ1-6 and V is TRBV15; no firm D call. Germline V lookup: CDR1 LNHNV, CDR2 YYDKDF (reference sequence). CDR3 length: 15 amino acids. V was trimmed by 0 bases and J by 7 bases, leaving 10 bases between them. The CDR3 DNA is TGTGCCACCAGCAGAGATAGTGTTAGGAATTCACCCCTCCACTTT. It encodes CATSRDSVRNSPLHF.

This clone has only a few counts. The V gene is TRBV19, the J gene TRBJ1-3, with D possibly being TRBD1 (5 bases). The CDR3 runs to 15 residues. Trimming cost V 6 bases and J 2 bases, with 14 bases left between them. Germline CDR1 and CDR2: LNHDA and SQIVND (reference sequence). CDR3 region: CASSPGDPAGNTIYF. The CDR3 nucleotides are TGTGCCAGTAGCCCCGGGGACCCAGCTGGAAACACCATATATTTT.

The V and J genes are TRBV6-5 and TRBJ1-1; 8 nucleotides agree with TRBD1. V was clipped by 5 bases and J by 1 base; unmatched bases: 6. This CDR3 comprises 15 residues. Germline lookup yields CDR1 MNHEY and CDR2 SVGAGI. In nucleotides, the CDR3 is TGTGCCAGCAGTCGACCAGGACAGGGGAACACTGAAGCTTTCTTT. Translating it yields CASSRPGQGNTEAFF.

V and J are TRBV7-2 and TRBJ1-5, with D tentatively TRBD1 (6 bases). V was clipped by 1 base and J by 1 base, with 17 bases between them. Germline V gives CDR1 SGHTA, CDR2 FQGNSA. This CDR3 comprises 18 residues. CDR3 coding DNA: TGTGCCAGCAGCTTAGGATTGATGGGGGGCAAAAGCAATCAGCCCCAGCATTTT. It encodes CASSLGLMGGKSNQPQHF.

This clone was counted a few times. V and J are TRBV6-5 and TRBJ1-5, with 11 nucleotides matching TRBD1. CDR3 length equals 15 residues. The trim removed 6 bases at V and 2 bases at J, leaving 3 bases unmatched. CDR1 MNHEY and CDR2 SVGAGI come from the germline V gene. CDR3 in amino acids: CASRGQGAGNQPQHF. For the CDR3, the DNA is TGTGCCAGCAGAGGACAGGGGGCCGGCAATCAGCCCCAGCATTTT.

This chain joins TRBV5-1 and TRBJ1-2; D perhaps matches TRBD1 (5 bases). There are 15 residues in the CDR3. Germline values: CDR1 SGHRS, CDR2 YFSETQ. V gave up 5 bases and J gave up 4 bases, with 18 bases separating them. The CDR3 reads CASRAGTLNGYGYTF. The CDR3 DNA reads as TGCGCCAGCAGGGCCGGGACCCTGAATGGCTATGGCTACACCTTC.

This chain uses TRBV10-2 with TRBJ2-5, with D possibly matching TRBD1 (6 bases). Trimming removed 6 bases from V and 0 bases from J, with 17 bases in between. Germline V gene lookup returns CDR1 WSHSY and CDR2 SAAADI. The CDR3 extends over 16 amino acids. The CDR3 DNA sequence: TGCGCCAGCAGCTTAAATCTAGGGGGAAACCAAGAGACCCAGTACTTC. Its translation: CASSLNLGGNQETQYF.

This clone was counted a single time. The chain employs TRBV4-3 and TRBJ1-2; D is unresolved. Germline V CDR1 and CDR2: LGHNA, YSLEER. This CDR3 is 16 amino acids long. The V gene lost 1 base and the J gene lost 2 bases, with 14 bases spanning the gap. The CDR3 DNA reads as TGCGCCAGCAGCCAAGGGCCCTGGCTCGCCAACTATGGCTACACCTTC. Translated, it gives CASSQGPWLANYGYTF.

This clone was picked up one time. V gene TRBV7-2 combines with J gene TRBJ1-2, with 9 bases identical to TRBD1. This CDR3 is built from 16 residues. The V gene's germline CDR1 is SGHTA and CDR2 FQGNSA. The trim removed 1 base at V and 0 bases at J, leaving 3 bases unmatched. The CDR3 DNA reads as TGTGCCAGCAGCTTAGGGGGACAGGGAGCTAACTATGGCTACACCTTC. This encodes CASSLGGQGANYGYTF.

The chain couples TRBV7-2 to TRBJ2-5, with D unclear. The CDR3 has 13 amino acids. Trimming cost V 5 bases and J 6 bases, with 13 bases left between them. CDR1 and CDR2 (germline): SGHTA, FQGNSA. CDR3 DNA sequence: TGTGCCAGCAGCCCCCTCCTCGCGAAGACCCAGTACTTC. Translation gives CASSPLLAKTQYF. The full variable domain, with the rest looked up from reference TRBV7-2 and TRBJ2-5, is GAGVSQSPSNKVTEKGKDVELRCDPISGHTALYWYRQSLGQGLEFLIYFQGNSAPDKSGLPSDRFSAERTGGSVSTLTIQRTQQEDSAVYLCASSPLLAKTQYFGPGTRLLVL.

On this clone: The junction and the germline gene differ at one end; a read error may be behind it. The chain carries TRBV6-5 and TRBJ1-1; the match to TRBD1 covers 7 bases. The CDR3 is made up of 13 amino acids. Germline-derived CDR1 and CDR2 are MNHEY and SVGAGI. DNA of the CDR3: TGTGCCAGCAATTACAGGGGGAACACTGAAGCTTTCTTT. This sequence encodes CASNYRGNTEAFF.

The chain uses TRBV10-3 and TRBJ1-1; D not certain. The V and J ends lost 2 bases and 1 base respectively, with 8 bases between them. The CDR3 spans 14 residues. Germline CDR1 ENHRY, CDR2 SYGVKD. CDR3 sequence: CAISEGFENTEAFF. Written as DNA, the CDR3 is TGTGCCATCAGTGAGGGGTTCGAGAACACTGAAGCTTTCTTT.

The chain carries TRBV30 and TRBJ2-2; 9 bases are shared with TRBD1. The CDR3 consists of 15 residues. Germline CDR1 reads GTSNPN; CDR2 reads SVGIG (reference sequence). The V gene end was trimmed by 3 bases and the J gene end by 8 bases; junction bases not matched to a gene: 10. The DNA of the CDR3 is TGTGCCTGGAGGCAGGGGACAGGGAATCTGGGGGAGCTGTTTTTT. As protein: CAWRQGTGNLGELFF.